This is a list of T cell receptor beta chains from one sample in a study of neurological immune-mediated disorders. Each CDR3 protein gets one entry after TCRdb re-called the 5' RACE reads with MiXCR. Of around 61,000 distinct CDR3 sequences in the sample, around 5% were seen once. The sequenced sample consisted of PBMCs. These receptors all stem from a human donor with multiple sclerosis. The donor label of this sample is uncertain. CDR3s include the opening cysteine and the closing phenylalanine or tryptophan.

j_gene	v_gene	CDR3aa
TRBJ2-1	TRBV5-5	CASSHGTSGNEQFF
TRBJ2-3	TRBV2	CASSARGPGTDTQYF
TRBJ2-7	TRBV28	CASSVSYEQYF
TRBJ2-6	TRBV7-8	CASSLEGQPIDSGANVLTF
TRBJ1-1	TRBV5-1	CASSLDRLSEAFF
TRBJ2-1	TRBV24-1	CATSDNRGSSYNEQFF
TRBJ1-2	TRBV20-1	CSASPGLNYGYTF
TRBJ1-1	TRBV29-1	CSGGHMNTEAFF
TRBJ1-5	TRBV20-1	CSARGMYSNQPQHF
TRBJ1-2	TRBV2	CASSGQTAIYGYTF
TRBJ2-1	TRBV7-2	CASSLGPGQLNEQFF
TRBJ2-3	TRBV5-1	CASSPQWGTDTQYF
TRBJ2-1	TRBV7-9	CASSLRLAGGMEQFF
TRBJ1-1	TRBV2	CASNPGTGPLEAFF
TRBJ1-6	TRBV5-1	CASSLDRGRHNSPLHF
TRBJ2-7	TRBV5-1	CASSISPGTSGGPYEQYF
TRBJ1-2	TRBV30	CACRGHIYGYTF
TRBJ1-1	TRBV6-1	CASSEPGRVEAFF
TRBJ1-1	TRBV5-1	CASSVDRTEAFF
TRBJ1-2	TRBV19	CASRADPNQNYGYTF
TRBJ1-1	TRBV5-1	CASGPRGQNTEAFF
TRBJ1-6	TRBV4-1	CASSHPGGGQAGSPLHF
TRBJ1-5	TRBV20-1	CSANIGTGGNQPQHF
TRBJ2-7	TRBV20-1	CSARDKARVGRDEQYF
TRBJ1-5	TRBV15	CATSRDQQPQHF
TRBJ1-2	TRBV7-3	CASSPLGGLGYTF
TRBJ1-2	TRBV7-8	CASSPTGQTYGYTF
TRBJ2-6	TRBV20-1	CSAIGQGPSGANVLTF
TRBJ2-7	TRBV5-6	CASSALTALYEQYF
TRBJ1-1	TRBV20-1	CSVGDNTEAFF
TRBJ2-1	TRBV10-3	CAISESVSGGPNYNEQFF
TRBJ2-5	TRBV4-1	CASSRLGGGGAETQYF
TRBJ1-2	TRBV20-1	CSARARGPNYGYTF
TRBJ1-5	TRBV12-3/TRBV12-4	CASSLTGLSNQPQHF
TRBJ2-4	TRBV18	CASSPPSSLAKNIKYF
TRBJ2-1	TRBV20-1	CSASGRFSYNEQFF
TRBJ2-5	TRBV20-1	CSAREFKRGGRGETQYF
TRBJ2-2	TRBV6-1	CASPGTPRTGELFF
TRBJ2-1	TRBV20-1	CSARRWRGGLSYNEQFF
TRBJ2-2	TRBV5-1	CASSSTGSLANTGELFF
TRBJ2-1	TRBV15	CATSREGQGWSEQFF
TRBJ2-3	TRBV29-1	CSVEGRGADTQYF